These T cell receptor beta chains were read from a single sample in a study of response to subunit inactivated influenza vaccine. TCRdb fed the RT-PCR reads into MiXCR, producing one record per CDR3 protein. The sample holds about 650,000 distinct CDR3 sequences, about 14% seen once. The source material was PBMCs from blood, sampled 14 to 15 days before vaccination. These receptors were collected from a man between 45 and 60 years old who received an inactivated influenza vaccine. Both conserved end residues are part of each CDR3. D genes are given only for firm matches. Part of the rows lack a size; the others show once, few, many or a class for expanded clones.

CDR3 protein: CASSWNRGPYEQYF; CDR3 DNA: TGCGCCAGCAGCTGGAACAGGGGCCCCTACGAGCAGTACTTC; clone size: -; V gene: TRBV5-1; J gene: TRBJ2-7; D gene: TRBD1
CDR3 protein: CASSFGTGYPQETQYF; CDR3 DNA: TGCGCCAGCAGCTTTGGGACAGGGTATCCCCAAGAGACCCAGTACTTC; clone size: -; V gene: TRBV5-1; J gene: TRBJ2-5; D gene: TRBD1
CDR3 protein: CASNSGNEQFF; CDR3 DNA: TGTGCCAGCAATAGCGGGAATGAGCAGTTCTTC; clone size: -; V gene: TRBV7-9; J gene: TRBJ2-1; D gene: TRBD2
CDR3 protein: CASSVAGSETDTQYF; CDR3 DNA: TGTGCCAGCAGCGTAGCAGGGTCCGAAACAGATACGCAGTATTTT; clone size: -; V gene: TRBV9; J gene: TRBJ2-3; D gene: -
CDR3 protein: CASSWGLAGKQETQYF; CDR3 DNA: TGTGCCAGCAGCTGGGGACTAGCGGGAAAACAAGAGACCCAGTACTTC; clone size: few; V gene: TRBV5-6; J gene: TRBJ2-5; D gene: TRBD2
CDR3 protein: CASRSGSGTGELFF; CDR3 DNA: TGTGCCAGCAGGAGCGGGAGTGGCACCGGGGAGCTGTTTTTT; clone size: -; V gene: TRBV12-3/TRBV12-4; J gene: TRBJ2-2; D gene: TRBD2
CDR3 protein: CASSPDRGLGGYTF; CDR3 DNA: TGTGCCAGCAGCCCAGACAGGGGGCTGGGCGGCTACACCTTC; clone size: few; V gene: TRBV9; J gene: TRBJ1-2; D gene: TRBD1
CDR3 protein: CSDRDPGQSNEQFF; CDR3 DNA: TGCAGTGATAGAGATCCGGGGCAGTCTAATGAGCAGTTCTTC; clone size: -; V gene: TRBV20-1; J gene: TRBJ2-1; D gene: -
CDR3 protein: CASSLNPRDEQYF; CDR3 DNA: TGTGCCAGCAGCCTTAATCCCCGGGACGAGCAGTACTTC; clone size: few; V gene: TRBV7-3; J gene: TRBJ2-7; D gene: -
CDR3 protein: CASSLNRGLETQYF; CDR3 DNA: TGTGCCAGCAGTTTAAACAGGGGGCTTGAGACCCAGTACTTC; clone size: few; V gene: TRBV12-3/TRBV12-4; J gene: TRBJ2-5; D gene: TRBD1
CDR3 protein: CASSYEGEYSNQPQHF; CDR3 DNA: TGTGCCAGCAGTTATGAGGGAGAATATAGCAATCAGCCCCAGCATTTT; clone size: many; V gene: TRBV6-5; J gene: TRBJ1-5; D gene: -
CDR3 protein: CSARDGLAGYEQYF; CDR3 DNA: TGCAGTGCTAGAGATGGACTAGCGGGCTACGAGCAGTACTTC; clone size: few; V gene: TRBV20-1; J gene: TRBJ2-7; D gene: TRBD2
CDR3 protein: CASSYVGTEAFF; CDR3 DNA: TGTGCCAGCAGTTATGTTGGCACTGAAGCTTTCTTT; clone size: few; V gene: TRBV6-2/TRBV6-3; J gene: TRBJ1-1; D gene: -
CDR3 protein: CASSLAGANYGYTF; CDR3 DNA: TGCGCCAGCAGCTTGGCAGGGGCCAACTATGGCTACACCTTC; clone size: few; V gene: TRBV5-1; J gene: TRBJ1-2; D gene: -
CDR3 protein: CASSTIGTTNEKLFF; CDR3 DNA: TGTGCCAGCAGCACCATTGGGACAACTAATGAAAAACTGTTTTTT; clone size: -; V gene: TRBV7-2; J gene: TRBJ1-4; D gene: -
CDR3 protein: CASSLLGATEAFF; CDR3 DNA: TGTGCCAGCAGTTTATTGGGGGCCACTGAAGCTTTCTTT; clone size: few; V gene: TRBV12-3/TRBV12-4; J gene: TRBJ1-1; D gene: -
CDR3 protein: CASNPRQGDTDTQYF; CDR3 DNA: TGTGCCAGCAACCCTCGACAAGGAGACACAGATACGCAGTATTTT; clone size: few; V gene: TRBV3-1; J gene: TRBJ2-3; D gene: -
CDR3 protein: CASSPLTGRLGEQFF; CDR3 DNA: TGTGCCAGCAGCCCCCTCACGGGACGATTGGGTGAGCAGTTCTTC; clone size: -; V gene: TRBV7-6; J gene: TRBJ2-1; D gene: -